The clone carrying this T cell receptor (beta chain) was observed a single time. This CDR3 is built from 16 residues. Germline loops: CDR1 KGHDR, CDR2 SFDVKD. J was trimmed by 5 bases and V by 7 bases; bases with no gene match: 10. The data were taken from a study of blood T cells in healthy people across ages. PCR was performed a second time for roughly 7 to 11 cycles using a sample-barcoded 5' primer and a J-beta primer mix. One entry per CDR3 protein, called by TCRdb with MiXCR from the 5' RACE reads. The data show hundreds of thousands of distinct CDR3 sequences, about 61% seen once. What was sequenced was blood. The chain has TRBV24-1 and TRBJ2-3; the match to TRBD2 covers 11 bases. The TCR sequence derives from a man in his forties in good health. The CDR3 loop reads CATSERLAGSQDTQYF. The CDR3 DNA reads TGTGCCACCAGCGAACGACTAGCGGGGAGCCAAGATACGCAGTATTTT.